This T cell receptor (beta chain) was retrieved from a study of T cells in Graves' hyperthyroidism and ophthalmopathy. Study-level results: Blood held most thyroid clonotypes expanded above 0.001 frequency.

RNA transcripts gave rise to amplified TCR beta CDR3 regions. HTBI primers drove first-round RT-PCR of the TCR CDR3. TCRdb re-called the multiplex PCR reads through MiXCR, storing one row per CDR3 protein. Of over 700,000 distinct CDR3 sequences in the sample, under 20% were seen once. At least ten counts were recorded for this clonotype. What it recognizes is unknown. Hyperthyroidism had been newly diagnosed in patients aged 18 to 65, and its duration was under 2 months. Criteria for exclusion of patients were uncontrolled infection, other autoimmune disease, pregnancy or lactation. Cells are PBMCs isolated from about 10 ml of fresh blood. Trimming shortened V by 1 base and J by 0 bases, and 11 bases separated the two germline ends. Looked up from germline, CDR1 is SGHNT and CDR2 is YENEEA. The CDR3 is 16 amino acids.

The chain carries TRBV11-3 and TRBJ2-3; D is possibly TRBD2 (5 bases). Sequencing was done on a sample of blood. The origin of this receptor is a woman between 50 and 59 years old with Graves' hyperthyroidism that later progressed to Graves' ophthalmopathy. The DNA of the CDR3 is TGTGCCAGCAGCTTAGGGGTTGAGGGAAGCACAGATACGCAGTATTTT. This gives the protein CASSLGVEGSTDTQYF.